The 2 T cell receptor beta chains below all came from one sample that was sequenced in a study of blood T cells in healthy people across ages. Alongside a J-beta primer mix, a sample-barcoded 5' primer served in a second PCR lasting about 6 to 12 cycles. From the 5' RACE reads, TCRdb called clonotypes with MiXCR, one entry per CDR3 protein. The sample shows 650,000 to 900,000 distinct CDR3 sequences, 55% to 65% of them seen only once. Sequencing was performed on blood. The receptors were sampled from a man aged 30 to 45 in good health.

V usage is TRBV9 and J usage is TRBJ2-5, with TRBD2 matching over 13 bases. Germline loops: CDR1 SGDLS, CDR2 YYNGEE. The length of the CDR3 is 16 residues. V lost 3 bases to trimming and J lost 4 bases; unmatched junction nucleotides: 6. DNA for the CDR3: TGTGCCAGCAGCGCCACTAGCGGGGGGGCCAGAGAGACCCAGTACTTC. Protein product: CASSATSGGARETQYF.

The CDR3 DNA reads TGTGCCACCCACGACAGGGGCACTGAAGCTTTCTTT. Translated, it gives CATHDRGTEAFF. The V gene is TRBV27, the J gene TRBJ1-1; 8 bases agree with TRBD1. After removal of 10 bases from V and 4 bases from J, the junction contained 5 bases not matched to a gene. CDR1 is MNHEY, CDR2 SMNVEV, per germline (reference sequence). This CDR3 is 12 amino acids long.